What follows is one T cell receptor (beta chain) and its context. This specimen comes from a study of CD4+ T cells in melanoma. This table comes from immunoSEQ multiplex PCR, and its TCRdb copy is limited to in-frame clones, with some not included. The sample shows 12,000 to 15,000 clones, roughly 69% of them seen only once. The germline V gene encodes CDR1 KGHSH and CDR2 LQKENI. CDR3 size: 14 residues. Trimming shortened V by 3 bases and J by 0 bases, and 6 bases separated the two germline ends. The receptor's source is a human donor with melanoma. This rearrangement joins TRBV18 to TRBJ1-3, with D hard to call. The sequenced sample was cells from a culture (not recorded whether cultured in vitro). In nucleotides, the CDR3 is TGTGCCAGCTCACCGGGATTCTCTGGAAACACCATATATTTT. It is translated as CASSPGFSGNTIYF. Full variable domain (remainder filled in from reference TRBV18 and TRBJ1-3): NAGVMQNPRHLVRRRGQEARLRCSPMKGHSHVYWYRQLPEEGLKFMVYLQKENIIDESGMPKERFSAEFPKEGPSILRIQQVVRGDSAAYFCASSPGFSGNTIYFGEGSWLTVV.